These 29 T cell receptor beta chains share one sample of origin, sequenced in a study of T-cell memory formation after mild COVID-19. TCRdb passed the 5' RACE reads through MiXCR, listing each CDR3 protein once. The sample shows around 310,000 distinct CDR3 sequences, roughly an eighth of them seen only once. The specimen sequenced was PBMCs or a T cell subset sorted from them (not recorded which). These receptor sequences come from a man younger than 35 who had mild COVID-19 (a few samples of this study predate the infection). Cell type and time point are not known.

The sample holds a few counts of this clonotype. The rearrangement links TRBV4-2 to TRBJ2-7; 13 nucleotides align to TRBD2. Trimming at V came to 0 bases and at J to 6 bases, leaving 2 bases not matched to a gene. Germline loops: CDR1 LGHNA, CDR2 YNFKEQ. There are 15 residues in the CDR3. This chain's CDR3 is CASSQDWTSGGEQYF. DNA for the CDR3: TGTGCCAGCAGCCAAGACTGGACTAGCGGGGGCGAGCAGTACTTC.

The V call is TRBV7-6, the J call TRBJ1-4; D gene uncertain. The V gene lost 8 bases and the J gene lost 0 bases, with 4 bases spanning the gap. The CDR3 is made up of 12 amino acids. The germline V gene encodes CDR1 SGHVS and CDR2 FNYEAQ. The CDR3: CASQATNEKLFF. As DNA, the CDR3 is TGTGCCAGCCAGGCAACTAATGAAAAACTGTTTTTT.

V and J are TRBV4-3 and TRBJ2-5, with D possibly TRBD2 on 6 matching bases. Deletions cut 1 base from V and 2 bases from J, with 20 bases between. This CDR3 has 18 amino acids. Germline V CDR1 and CDR2: LGHNA, YSLEER. CDR3 coding DNA: TGCGCCAGCAGCCAAGGATCTGGCCGCCCGGGGGTTCAAGAGACCCAGTACTTC. It translates to CASSQGSGRPGVQETQYF.

This clonotype was observed a handful of times. This chain links TRBV21-1 with TRBJ1-5; TRBD1 reflects the table's D call only, with no check against the DNA. TRBV21-1 counts as a pseudogene. This CDR3 region has 17 residues. CDR3 sequence: CASSKRQFGQPNQPQHF. As DNA, the CDR3 is TGTGCCAGCAGCAAAAGACAGTTCGGACAGCCAAATCAGCCCCAGCATTTT.

The gene calls are TRBV12-3 or TRBV12-4 and TRBJ1-2; D perhaps matches TRBD1 (5 bases). The CDR3 loop spans 13 amino acids. The V gene lost 5 bases and the J gene lost 8 bases, with 15 bases spanning the gap. The CDR3 protein is CASSLDTARGYTF. CDR3 bases: TGTGCCAGCAGTCTGGACACCGCTCGGGGCTACACCTTC.

V is TRBV28 and J is TRBJ2-7; D not certain. The CDR3 extends over 14 amino acids. Per the germline V gene, CDR1 is MDHEN and CDR2 is SYDVKM. Trimming left V 4 bases short and J 0 bases short, with 10 bases between. The CDR3 loop reads CASSSLERSYEQYV. The CDR3 region has the DNA TGTGCCAGCAGTTCCCTAGAGCGCTCCTACGAGCAGTACGTC.

This clonotype occurred a few times. The chain uses TRBV29-1 and TRBJ2-7, with 7 positions matching TRBD2. The CDR3 covers 10 residues. V trimming: 5 bases; J trimming: 10 bases; junction bases outside the gene matches: 5. In germline, CDR1 is SQVTM, CDR2 ANQGSEA. The CDR3 is CSVLGGQQYF. Written as DNA, the CDR3 is TGCAGCGTTTTGGGAGGGCAACAGTACTTC.

This clonotype occurred a few times. V gene TRBV10-3 combines with J gene TRBJ2-3; 9 nucleotides align to TRBD1. The junction had 9 bases not matched to a gene; V was cut back by 4 bases and J by 4 bases. The germline gives CDR1 ENHRY, CDR2 SYGVKD. This CDR3 has 16 amino acids. The CDR3 sequence: CAISAQPGQGPDTQYF. The CDR3 DNA follows: TGTGCCATCAGTGCACAGCCGGGACAGGGCCCAGATACGCAGTATTTT.

This chain links TRBV20-1 with TRBJ2-2; TRBD1 matches at 8 bases. V lost 5 bases to trimming and J lost 5 bases; unmatched junction nucleotides: 7. CDR1 and CDR2 from the germline V gene are DFQATT and SNEGSKA (reference sequence). The CDR3 length is 14 residues. This CDR3 reads CSAVTGALTGELFF. The CDR3 DNA follows: TGCAGTGCTGTGACAGGGGCGCTGACCGGGGAGCTGTTTTTT.

This clonotype has only a few counts. The rearrangement links TRBV6-1 to TRBJ2-3; no reliable D call. V lost 6 bases and J 1 base, leaving 14 bases between the germline ends. Looked up from germline, CDR1 is MNHNS and CDR2 is SASEGT. The CDR3 consists of 15 residues. CDR3 region: CASSVSTTRTDTQYF. CDR3 in DNA: TGTGCCAGCAGCGTTTCCACCACACGCACAGATACGCAGTATTTT.

To note about this clonotype: An end of the junction differs from the germline gene, which may be a read error. V and J are TRBV10-3 and TRBJ2-7; D gene uncertain. The CDR3 is 14 residues long. CDR1 ENHRY and CDR2 SYGVKD come from the germline V gene. The CDR3 sequence: CALSESSTPYEQYF. Written as DNA, the CDR3 is TGTGCCCTCAGTGAGTCGTCAACACCTTACGAGCAGTACTTC.

Here the CDR3 reads CASSPLAGALQETQYF. The CDR3, as DNA: TGTGCCAGCAGCCCCTTAGCGGGGGCGCTCCAAGAGACCCAGTACTTC. V usage is TRBV7-9 and J usage is TRBJ2-5; 9 bases line up with TRBD2. Germline V gene sequence: CDR1 SEHNR, CDR2 FQNEAQ (reference sequence). The CDR3 runs 16 residues. Unmatched junction bases numbered 8, after V lost 5 bases and J lost 1 base.

The table lists this clonotype with a few counts. This chain links TRBV10-3 with TRBJ2-2; D uncertain. Looked up from germline, CDR1 is ENHRY and CDR2 is SYGVKD. Trimming took off 11 bases at V and 1 base at J, with 5 bases between the two ends. The CDR3 is 11 amino acids. CDR3 region: CAVGNTGELFF. For the CDR3, the DNA is TGTGCCGTCGGGAACACCGGGGAGCTGTTTTTT.

The sample holds a few counts of this clonotype. The V gene is TRBV7-9, the J gene TRBJ2-5; TRBD2 matches 11 bases. Germline CDR1 reads SEHNR; CDR2 reads FQNEAQ (reference sequence). This CDR3 spans 15 amino acids. J lost 2 bases, V lost 4 bases, and 3 bases had no gene match. CDR3 DNA sequence: TGTGCCAGCAGCTCGACTAGCGGGGCGCAAGAGACCCAGTACTTC. The encoded protein is CASSSTSGAQETQYF.

This clonotype occurred a few times. The rearrangement joins TRBV12-3 or TRBV12-4 to TRBJ1-5; maybe TRBD1 (6 bases). CDR3 length: 15 residues. V lost 1 base to trimming and J lost 4 bases, with 11 bases between them. CDR3 sequence (DNA): TGTGCCAGCAGTTTAGAGGGGGGGCCTAATCAGCCCCAGCATTTT. The encoded protein is CASSLEGGPNQPQHF.

This clonotype was seen only a few times. This chain uses TRBV14 with TRBJ2-1; no reliable D call. The germline V gene has CDR1 SGHDN and CDR2 FVKESK. The CDR3 runs 11 residues. V lost 4 bases to trimming and J lost 5 bases, with 3 bases between them. CDR3 loop: CASSRHNEQFF. As DNA, the CDR3 is TGTGCCAGCAGCCGGCACAATGAGCAGTTCTTC.

This rearrangement joins TRBV11-2 to TRBJ2-7; no clear D. CDR3 length equals 12 residues. The V end was cut by 7 bases, the J end by 1 base, with 8 bases between. Germline V CDR1 and CDR2: SGHAT, FQNNGV. The CDR3 DNA follows: TGTGCCAGCAAGGGAAGATCCTACGAGCAGTACTTC. Its translation is CASKGRSYEQYF.

This clonotype occurred a few times. The chain employs TRBV30 and TRBJ1-1; D is unresolved. This CDR3 spans 17 amino acids. The V end was cut by 0 bases, the J end by 1 base, with 18 bases between. Germline lookup yields CDR1 GTSNPN and CDR2 SVGIG (reference sequence). The CDR3 protein is CAWSVPEWLPSNTEAFF. The CDR3 region has the DNA TGTGCCTGGAGTGTACCCGAGTGGCTGCCCTCGAACACTGAAGCTTTCTTT.

This clonotype appeared a few times. The V call is TRBV4-3, the J call TRBJ2-7, with TRBD2 matching over 12 bases. Unmatched junction bases numbered 7, after V lost 6 bases and J lost 4 bases. The germline V gene encodes CDR1 LGHNA and CDR2 YSLEER. The CDR3 has 15 residues. The DNA for the CDR3 is TGCGCCAGCAGTCCTAGCGGGGGGGCCTCGTACGAGCAGTACTTC. Residues: CASSPSGGASYEQYF.

This clonotype has just one count. The rearrangement uses TRBV4-1 and TRBJ1-6; possibly TRBD1 for D (5 bases). CDR1 MGHRA and CDR2 YSYEKL come from the germline V gene. The CDR3 sequence is 15 residues long. The ends were cut back, 0 bases at V and 10 bases at J, with 13 bases in the middle. CDR3 sequence reads: CASSQDAGGGSPLHF. The CDR3 DNA reads as TGCGCCAGCAGCCAAGATGCCGGGGGAGGGTCACCCCTCCACTTT.

The chain couples TRBV12-3 or TRBV12-4 to TRBJ2-5; no clear D gene. Trimming took 7 bases from V and 0 from J, leaving 15 bases between them. The length of the CDR3 is 15 residues. The CDR3 reads CASTVGGSYQETQYF. DNA of the CDR3: TGTGCCAGCACCGTGGGCGGCTCATACCAAGAGACCCAGTACTTC.

V and J are TRBV7-2 and TRBJ2-3; 13 bases are shared with TRBD2. This CDR3 spans 16 amino acids. Germline assignment: CDR1 SGHTA and CDR2 FQGNSA. The junction had 5 bases not matched to a gene; V was cut back by 4 bases and J by 4 bases. The CDR3 bases are TGTGCCAGCAGCTCTACTAGCGGGGGGGCCTCAGATACGCAGTATTTT. This gives the protein CASSSTSGGASDTQYF.

This chain uses TRBV7-6 with TRBJ1-2; 7 bases are shared with TRBD1. The J segment lost 3 bases and the V segment lost 4 bases, leaving 2 bases of the junction unmatched. Germline V gene data show CDR1 as SGHVS and CDR2 as FNYEAQ. The CDR3 extends over 13 amino acids. DNA of the CDR3: TGTGCCAGCAGCTCGACAGGGTACTATGGCTACACCTTC. This encodes CASSSTGYYGYTF.

Note on this clonotype: An end of the junction does not agree with germline; a read error may underlie this. The chain carries TRBV7-2 and TRBJ2-4; D is unresolved. This CDR3 contains 15 residues. In germline, CDR1 is SGHTA, CDR2 FQGNSA. CDR3 DNA: TGTGCCAGCACCTTAAAATCCGGCCCTCTCGGCATTCAGTACTTC. This sequence encodes CASTLKSGPLGIQYF.

The chain recombines TRBV25-1 with TRBJ1-6; possibly TRBD1 for D (6 bases). CDR3 size: 14 residues. Germline assignment: CDR1 MGHDK and CDR2 SYGVNS. V lost 6 bases, J lost 10 bases, and 16 bases lay in between. The CDR3 reads CASSPAGGESPLHF. CDR3 sequence (DNA): TGTGCCAGCAGCCCCGCGGGGGGCGAATCACCCCTCCACTTT.

This clonotype was recorded a few times. The rearrangement links TRBV7-3 to TRBJ2-5; 8 positions match TRBD1. The V and J ends lost 2 bases and 2 bases, in that order; junction bases with no gene match: 4. The CDR3 covers 15 residues. Germline V CDR1 and CDR2: SGHTA, FQGTGA. The CDR3 DNA is TGTGCCAGCAGCTTACAGGGGGCCCCACAAGAGACCCAGTACTTC. Its translation is CASSLQGAPQETQYF.

There are a few counts of this clonotype. The chain recombines TRBV7-2 with TRBJ2-5; the D gene is possibly TRBD1 (6 bases). V was shortened by 5 bases and J by 2 bases, with 9 bases between the two germline ends. Germline V gene lookup returns CDR1 SGHTA and CDR2 FQGNSA. This CDR3 spans 13 amino acids. As DNA, the CDR3 is TGTGCCAGCAGCCGGACAGATCAAGAGACCCAGTACTTC. It yields the protein CASSRTDQETQYF.

This clonotype was picked up many times. V usage is TRBV20-1 and J usage is TRBJ1-1; a weak D match, TRBD1 (5 bases). The CDR3 consists of 13 residues. Germline V CDR1 and CDR2: DFQATT, SNEGSKA (reference sequence). V lost 1 base, J lost 5 bases, and 11 bases lay in between. CDR3 DNA sequence: TGCAGTGCTAGAGGAGAGGGGACGACTGAAGCTTTCTTT. Protein product: CSARGEGTTEAFF.

This chain uses TRBV20-1 with TRBJ1-4, with D uncertain. Germline lookup yields CDR1 DFQATT and CDR2 SNEGSKA (reference sequence). This CDR3 is built from 13 residues. The CDR3 DNA reads as TGCAGGGCGCGGGGAGGTCTTGGTGAAAAACTGTTTTTT. It encodes CRARGGLGEKLFF.